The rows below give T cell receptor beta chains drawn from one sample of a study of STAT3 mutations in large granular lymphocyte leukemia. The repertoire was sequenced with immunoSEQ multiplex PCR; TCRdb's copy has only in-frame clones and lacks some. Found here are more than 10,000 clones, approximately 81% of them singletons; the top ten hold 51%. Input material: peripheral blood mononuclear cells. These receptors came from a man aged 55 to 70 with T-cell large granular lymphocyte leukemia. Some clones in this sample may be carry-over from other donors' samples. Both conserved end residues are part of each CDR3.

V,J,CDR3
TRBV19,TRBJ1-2,CASTMEGTGSYTF
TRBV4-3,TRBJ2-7,CASSQASAGEAYEQYF
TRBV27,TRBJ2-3,CASSLALAGADTQYF
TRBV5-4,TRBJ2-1,CASSSSAGLAGGEQFF
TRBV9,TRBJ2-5,CASSDLTGQETQYF
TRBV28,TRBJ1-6,CASRDLSSYNSPLHF
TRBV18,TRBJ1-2,CASSPEARTNYGYTF
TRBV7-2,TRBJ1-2,CASSRTGEAGYTF
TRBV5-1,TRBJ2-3,CASSLLARDTQYF
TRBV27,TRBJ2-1,CASRPDRGISYNEQFF
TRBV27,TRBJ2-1,CASSPTALGNEQFF